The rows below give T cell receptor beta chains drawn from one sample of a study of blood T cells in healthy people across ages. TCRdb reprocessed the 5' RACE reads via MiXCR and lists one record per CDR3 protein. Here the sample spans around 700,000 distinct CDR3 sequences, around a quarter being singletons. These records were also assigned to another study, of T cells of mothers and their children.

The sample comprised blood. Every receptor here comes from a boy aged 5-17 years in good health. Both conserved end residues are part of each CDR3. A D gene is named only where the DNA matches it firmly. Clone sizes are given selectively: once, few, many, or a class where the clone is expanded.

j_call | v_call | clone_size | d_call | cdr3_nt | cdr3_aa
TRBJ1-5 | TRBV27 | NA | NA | TGTGCCAGCAGTAGCAGGGGATGGAGCAATCAGCCCCAGCATTTT | CASSSRGWSNQPQHF
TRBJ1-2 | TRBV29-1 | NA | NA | TGCAGCGTTGAAAGCAGATCCGGCTATGGCTACACCTTC | CSVESRSGYGYTF
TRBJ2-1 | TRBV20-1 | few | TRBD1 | TGCAGTGCTAGAGATGGAACGGGACAGAAGGCCTACAATGAGCAGTTCTTC | CSARDGTGQKAYNEQFF
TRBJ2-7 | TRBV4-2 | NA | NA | TGTGCCAGCAGCCCCATGGACCGCTACGAGCAGTACTTC | CASSPMDRYEQYF
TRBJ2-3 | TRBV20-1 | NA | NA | TGCAGTGCTAGAGATGAGGGATGGGCAGATACGCAGTATTTT | CSARDEGWADTQYF
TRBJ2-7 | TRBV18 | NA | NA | TGTGCCAGCTCACCACTAGGAGACAGCTACGAGCAGTACTTC | CASSPLGDSYEQYF
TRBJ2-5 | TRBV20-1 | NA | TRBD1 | TGCAGTGCTCACACAGGGGGCCAAGAGACCCAGTACTTC | CSAHTGGQETQYF
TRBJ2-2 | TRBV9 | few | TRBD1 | TGTGCCAGCAGCACCCGGACAGGGGGGGGCACCGGGGAGCTGTTTTTT | CASSTRTGGGTGELFF
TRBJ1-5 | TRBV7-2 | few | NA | TGTGCCAGCAGCATAGGAGTCAGGGGAATAAATCAGCCCCAGCATTTT | CASSIGVRGINQPQHF
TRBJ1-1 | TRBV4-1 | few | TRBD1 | TGCGCCAGCAGCCAACCCGGGACAGGGACAACTGAAGCTTTCTTT | CASSQPGTGTTEAFF
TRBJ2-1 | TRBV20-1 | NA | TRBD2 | TGCAGTGCTCTGTGGTTAGCGGGAGTAAATGAGCAGTTCTTC | CSALWLAGVNEQFF
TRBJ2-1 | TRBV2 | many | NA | TGTGCCAGCAGGGGGGATGAGCAGTTCTTC | CASRGDEQFF
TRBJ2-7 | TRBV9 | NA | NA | TGTGCCAGCAGCGTAGCACCCCAAAGATCACCCTACGAGCAGTACTTC | CASSVAPQRSPYEQYF
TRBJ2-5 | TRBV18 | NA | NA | TGTGCCAGCTCACTTTCGACACAGCTCATGGCCCAGTACTTC | CASSLSTQLMAQYF
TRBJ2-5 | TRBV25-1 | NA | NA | TGTGCCAGCAGTGAAGTAGCCTTTTGGGGGGCGCGGGAGCAGTACTTC | CASSEVAFWGAREQYF
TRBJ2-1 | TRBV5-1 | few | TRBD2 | TGCGCCAGCAGCTTGGCCAGCGGGGTGGGCGATGAGCAGTTCTTC | CASSLASGVGDEQFF
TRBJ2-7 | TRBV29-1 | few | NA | TGCAGCGTTGAAGCGCAGTCCAGCTACGAGCAGTACTTC | CSVEAQSSYEQYF
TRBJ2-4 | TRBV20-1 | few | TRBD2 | TGCAGTGCAACGACTAGCGGGAGCGTCGTGGGCAAAAACATTCAGTACTTC | CSATTSGSVVGKNIQYF
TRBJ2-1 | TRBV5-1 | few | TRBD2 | TGCGCCAGCAGTCTGGGACTAGCGGGAGATCTCCATGAGCAGTTCTTC | CASSLGLAGDLHEQFF
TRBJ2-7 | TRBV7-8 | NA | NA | TGTGCCAGCAGCCCAGAGTCCGAGCAGTACTTC | CASSPESEQYF
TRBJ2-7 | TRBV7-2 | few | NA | TGTGCCAGCAGCTTGAGGGGGGGAAATTGGGACGAGCAGTACTTC | CASSLRGGNWDEQYF
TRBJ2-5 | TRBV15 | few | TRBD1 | TGTGCCACCAGACAGGGGGCTGCGGAGACCCAGTACTTC | CATRQGAAETQYF
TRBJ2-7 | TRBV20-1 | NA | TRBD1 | TGCAGTGCTAGAGGGGACAGGGCACGGTACGAGCAGTACTTC | CSARGDRARYEQYF
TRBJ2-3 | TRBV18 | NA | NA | TGTGCCAGCTCACCGGGTATAACAGATACGCAGTATTTT | CASSPGITDTQYF
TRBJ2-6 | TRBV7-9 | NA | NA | TGTGCCAGCAGCTTGGGGGACACCGAATCCTCTGGGGCCAACGTCCTGACTTTC | CASSLGDTESSGANVLTF
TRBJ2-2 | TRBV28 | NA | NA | TGTGCCAGCAGTGGGGGGCGGACCGGGGAGCTGTTTTTT | CASSGGRTGELFF
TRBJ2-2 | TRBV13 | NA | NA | TGTGCCAGCAGCTACTCCGGGACATCGAACACCGGGGAGCTGTTTTTT | CASSYSGTSNTGELFF
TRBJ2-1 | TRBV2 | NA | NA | TGTGCCAGCAGTGAACTTGCGGGACTCCACAATGAGCAGTTCTTC | CASSELAGLHNEQFF
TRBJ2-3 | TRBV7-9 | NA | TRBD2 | TGTGCCAGCAGCCCGAGCGGGAGAGTTACAGATACGCAGTATTTT | CASSPSGRVTDTQYF
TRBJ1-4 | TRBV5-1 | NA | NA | TGCGCCAGCAGCTTGAGCTGGATTACTAATGAAAAACTGTTTTTT | CASSLSWITNEKLFF
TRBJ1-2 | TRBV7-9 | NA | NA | TGTGCCAGCAGCTTTTGGGGTCTGGTTTTGTACTATGGCTACACCTTC | CASSFWGLVLYYGYTF
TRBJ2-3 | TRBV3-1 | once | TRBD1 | TGTGCCAGCAGCCCGGACAGGGGGCGCCCAGATACGCAGTATTTT | CASSPDRGRPDTQYF
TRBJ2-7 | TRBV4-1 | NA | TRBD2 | TGCGCCGGCAGCCAAGAGGGTAGGGAGGGCTACGAGCAGTACTTC | CAGSQEGREGYEQYF
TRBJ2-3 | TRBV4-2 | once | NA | TGTGCCAGCAGCGAAAGCGGAGTCCTAGCGACCACCACAGATACGCAGTATTTT | CASSESGVLATTTDTQYF
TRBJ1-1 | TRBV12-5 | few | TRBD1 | TGTGCTAGTGGTTTGACAAGACAGGGAATAACTGAAGCTTTCTTT | CASGLTRQGITEAFF
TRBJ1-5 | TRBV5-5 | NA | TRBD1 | TGTGCCAGCAGCGCCCTATGGACAGGGGTTGGCCAGCCCCAGCATTTT | CASSALWTGVGQPQHF
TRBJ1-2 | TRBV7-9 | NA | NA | TGTGCCAGCAGCTTAGCCGTCGGCTACACCTTC | CASSLAVGYTF
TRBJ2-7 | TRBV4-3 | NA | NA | TGCGCCAGCAGCCAAGATGGGTTTGCCTACGAGCAGTACTTC | CASSQDGFAYEQYF
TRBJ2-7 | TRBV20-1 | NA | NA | TGCAGTGCTAAAGGGGTCTCCTACGAGCAGTACTTC | CSAKGVSYEQYF
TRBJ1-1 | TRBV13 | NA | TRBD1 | TGTGCCAGCAGCGACCCCCGGGACAGGGCTATCAAAAACACTGAAGCTTTCTTT | CASSDPRDRAIKNTEAFF
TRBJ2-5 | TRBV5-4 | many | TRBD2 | TGTGCCAGCAGCTTGTGGGGGGGGCAAGAGACCCAGTACTTC | CASSLWGGQETQYF
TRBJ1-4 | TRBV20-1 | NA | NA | TGCAGTGCTAGAGGGGGCGGCCCTAATGAAAAACTGTTTTTT | CSARGGGPNEKLFF
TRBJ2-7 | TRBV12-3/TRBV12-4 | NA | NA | TGTGCCAGCTCCAATGGGGACGGTTCCTACGAGCAGTACTTC | CASSNGDGSYEQYF